This is a list of T cell receptor beta chains from one sample in a study of blood T cell repertoires in COVID-19. Produced via immunoSEQ multiplex PCR; TCRdb's table is partial and in-frame only. The data show approximately 37,000 clones, around 87% seen once. Material for sequencing was peripheral blood. The origin of the receptors is a man at least 80 years old with active COVID-19. Both conserved end residues are part of each CDR3. The D gene is left open where the match is weak. Not all rows give a size; the values are once, few, many and, for expanded clones, a class.

cdr3_nt	cdr3_aa	clone_size	d_call	v_call	j_call
TGTGCCAGCAAGCCGGACAGGGGGTGGGACATTCAGTACTTC	CASKPDRGWDIQYF	-	TRBD1	TRBV27	TRBJ2-4
TGTGCCAGCAGCCCCCTAGCGGGAGCAGTTTACAATGAGCAGTTCTTC	CASSPLAGAVYNEQFF	once	TRBD2	TRBV7-8	TRBJ2-1
TGCGCCAGCTCGAGCCAGACAGATCTACGGAATTCACCCCTCCACTTT	CASSSQTDLRNSPLHF	-	-	TRBV5-1	TRBJ1-6
TGTGCCAGCAGCCAAAAAACCGGATCAGACAGATCACTGTTTTTT	CASSQKTGSDRSLFF	-	-	TRBV4-2	TRBJ1-4
TGTGCCAGCAGCCCTAGCGGGAGCGGAGAGACCCAGTACTTC	CASSPSGSGETQYF	-	TRBD2	TRBV7-2	TRBJ2-5
TGTGCCAGTAGTATAGGAGGCGAGCAGTACTTC	CASSIGGEQYF	-	-	TRBV19	TRBJ2-7
TGTGCCAGTACCATAGGGACTTCTTCGTCCGAGCAGTACTTC	CASTIGTSSSEQYF	-	-	TRBV6-6	TRBJ2-7
TGTGCCAGCAGCTTCAGGCCGCTCCGGGACAGGGACCAGTTCTTC	CASSFRPLRDRDQFF	-	TRBD1	TRBV7-8	TRBJ2-1
TGTGCCAGCAAGGGGACAGGGAGCTCCTACGAGCAGTACTTC	CASKGTGSSYEQYF	-	TRBD1	TRBV6-5	TRBJ2-7
TGTGCCAGCAGCTCTCTTTTTACTCTACGTACGGAGACCCAGTACTTC	CASSSLFTLRTETQYF	-	-	TRBV5-6	TRBJ2-5
TGCGCCAGCAGCCTCCGACAGGGGGCTGAAGCTTTCTTT	CASSLRQGAEAFF	-	TRBD1	TRBV5-1	TRBJ1-1
TGTGCCTGGAGTGAATCCGCCGGGGAGCTGTTTTTT	CAWSESAGELFF	-	-	TRBV30	TRBJ2-2
TGTGCCAGCAGCTTGGAGGTTTGGAGGGGCTACACCTTC	CASSLEVWRGYTF	-	-	TRBV7-8	TRBJ1-2
TGTGCCAGCAGCTTAGTTGCCGGGGGTCCGGAAAAACTGTTTTTT	CASSLVAGGPEKLFF	-	-	TRBV7-8	TRBJ1-4
TGCGCCAGCAGTGAGCCCCTGTCAGGGCCAATTTATTCCACCGGGGGGCTGTTTTTT	CASSEPLSGPIYSTGGLFF	-	-	TRBV10-1	TRBJ2-2
TGTGCCAGCAGTTTACCGACAGGGTCCGAGCAGTACTTC	CASSLPTGSEQYF	-	TRBD1	TRBV28	TRBJ2-7
TGTGCCAGCAGCTTAGGGCAGGGGGGCTCCTACGAGCAGTACTTC	CASSLGQGGSYEQYF	-	-	TRBV7-2	TRBJ2-7
TGTGCCAGCAGCCCGACAGGGGTTCGTCCTGCTTTCTTT	CASSPTGVRPAFF	-	TRBD1	TRBV28	TRBJ1-1
TGTGCCACCAGTGATCGGCAGGGGGCTTACGCCGGGGAGCTGTTTTTT	CATSDRQGAYAGELFF	-	TRBD1	TRBV24-1	TRBJ2-2
TGTGCCAGCAGCTTCGGGGACGAGCAGTACTTC	CASSFGDEQYF	-	-	TRBV7-2	TRBJ2-7
TGTGCCAGCAGCGATTGGACTAGTTGGGACAATGAGCAGTTCTTC	CASSDWTSWDNEQFF	once	TRBD2	TRBV9	TRBJ2-1
TGTGCCAGCAGCGCGTCAGGGCAACTCACAGATACGCAGTATTTT	CASSASGQLTDTQYF	-	-	TRBV9	TRBJ2-3
TGTGCCAGTAAGGGCAGGGAGAACACTGAAGCTTTCTTT	CASKGRENTEAFF	-	-	TRBV19	TRBJ1-1
TGTGCCATCAGACAGGGAGCTAGCGGCTACGAGCAGTACTTC	CAIRQGASGYEQYF	few	-	TRBV10-3	TRBJ2-7
TGCGCCAGCACCCTCTTAGGGGTAGGCCCCTATAATTCACCCCTCCACTTT	CASTLLGVGPYNSPLHF	-	-	TRBV23-1	TRBJ1-6
TGTGCCACCAGCAGAGACCTCTGGCAGCGGGAAAGCACAGATACGCAGTATTTT	CATSRDLWQRESTDTQYF	-	TRBD2	TRBV15	TRBJ2-3
TGTGCCAGCAGCCCAGACAGGTTCTATGGCTACACCTTC	CASSPDRFYGYTF	-	-	TRBV6-5	TRBJ1-2
TGTGCCAGCAGTTACGTTGGTTCCCAAGGGGAGGCCCAGCATTTT	CASSYVGSQGEAQHF	-	-	TRBV28	TRBJ1-5
TGTGCCAGCAGTTACACCAGCGGAAACTTCCAAGAGACCCAGTACTTC	CASSYTSGNFQETQYF	-	-	TRBV6-2/TRBV6-3	TRBJ2-5
TGTGCCAGCAGTCCCGACTCAGACACTGAAGCTTTCTTT	CASSPDSDTEAFF	-	-	TRBV2	TRBJ1-1
TGTGCCTGGAGTTCCCCGGGGACTAGTGGCACAGATACGCAGTATTTT	CAWSSPGTSGTDTQYF	-	TRBD2	TRBV30	TRBJ2-3
TGCGCCAGCAGCCAACCCGCGGGACGAGGAGGCTACACCTTC	CASSQPAGRGGYTF	-	-	TRBV4-3	TRBJ1-2
TGTGCCAGCAGCCAGGTTGGGGACAAGAACACTGAAGCTTTCTTT	CASSQVGDKNTEAFF	-	-	TRBV14	TRBJ1-1
TGTGCCAGCACTAAACTCGGGGGGGGCTTTGGAGTCACTGAAGCTTTCTTT	CASTKLGGGFGVTEAFF	-	-	TRBV27	TRBJ1-1
TGTGCCAGCAGCTTAGCTAACACAGATACGCAGTATTTT	CASSLANTDTQYF	-	-	TRBV7-2	TRBJ2-3
TGTGCCAGCAGCCCCACTAGCGGTACAGATACGCAGTATTTT	CASSPTSGTDTQYF	-	TRBD2	TRBV11-2	TRBJ2-3
TGTGCCAGCAGAGGGACAGCGAACCAAGAGACCCAGTACTTC	CASRGTANQETQYF	once	TRBD1	TRBV7-2	TRBJ2-5
TGCAGCGTTGATAGCTCCCGTACGCTGTTCTTC	CSVDSSRTLFF	few	-	TRBV29-1	TRBJ2-1
TGTGCCAGCAGACTACAGGATTATAGCAATCAGCCCCAGCATTTT	CASRLQDYSNQPQHF	-	-	TRBV28	TRBJ1-5
TGTGCCAGCAGTTTATGGACAGGAGATTCACCCCTCCACTTT	CASSLWTGDSPLHF	few	TRBD1	TRBV27	TRBJ1-6
TGTGCCCCCCGAGGGGAGGCCATCGGCTACACCTTC	CAPRGEAIGYTF	-	-	TRBV10-3	TRBJ1-2